This T cell receptor (beta chain) was documented in a study of CD8 T cells in ankylosing spondylitis. A remark on this clonotype: Its antigen is not identified.

General observations from the study: Matched ankylosing spondylitis synovial fluid reportedly contained a significantly enriched population of disease-linked clones. Within ankylosing spondylitis blood, a TCR beta motif made up of roughly eight highly homologous variants appeared to be characteristic. Clones that were linked to disease were CD8+ and were relatively rare in peripheral blood. Both synovial fluid and blood in reactive arthritis had previously been reported to carry some motif variants.

V trimming: 2 bases; J trimming: 1 base; junction bases outside the gene matches: 8. The germline V gene has CDR1 MNHEY and CDR2 SVGEGT. The CDR3 has 17 residues. Researchers built TCR beta libraries using quantitative 5'-RACE with molecular barcodes. TCRdb recomputed calls from the 5' RACE reads with MiXCR, one row per CDR3 protein. This sample has around 430,000 distinct CDR3 sequences, with approximately 17% found just once. This clonotype originated in a male donor with ankylosing spondylitis. The chain uses TRBV6-2 or TRBV6-3 and TRBJ2-5, with 9 bases matching TRBD1. The material sequenced was blood, either unsorted or a sorted T cell fraction (not recorded which). CDR3 in amino acids: CASSYPTGTGTQETQYF. CDR3 bases: TGTGCCAGCAGTTACCCAACCGGGACAGGGACCCAAGAGACCCAGTACTTC.